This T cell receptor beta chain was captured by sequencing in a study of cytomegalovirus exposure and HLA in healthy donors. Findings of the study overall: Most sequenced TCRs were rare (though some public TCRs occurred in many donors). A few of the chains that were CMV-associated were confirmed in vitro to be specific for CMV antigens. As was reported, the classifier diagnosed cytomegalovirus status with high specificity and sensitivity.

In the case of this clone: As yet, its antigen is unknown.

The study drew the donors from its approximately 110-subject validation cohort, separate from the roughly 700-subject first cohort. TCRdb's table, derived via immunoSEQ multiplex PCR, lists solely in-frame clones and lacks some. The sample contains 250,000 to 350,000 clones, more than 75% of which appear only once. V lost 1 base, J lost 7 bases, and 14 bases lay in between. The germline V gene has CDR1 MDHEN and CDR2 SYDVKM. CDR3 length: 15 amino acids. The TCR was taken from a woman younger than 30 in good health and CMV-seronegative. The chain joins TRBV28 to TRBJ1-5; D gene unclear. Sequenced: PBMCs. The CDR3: CASSLSLGLGQPQHF. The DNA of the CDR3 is TGTGCCAGCAGTTTATCTTTGGGTTTGGGCCAGCCCCAGCATTTT.